The clone carrying this T cell receptor (beta chain) was counted only a few times. Its cognate antigen is unknown. This entry comes from a study of post-analysis software for immune sequencing data. Looking at the study overall: Relapsing-remitting, secondary progressive and progressive-relapsing multiple sclerosis courses were included. Study-wide results and limits: TRBV segments more frequent in patients than in controls numbered five and included TRBV5-6, TRBV5-1 and TRBV20-1. The authors found that F measure strongly co-clustered same-batch samples. Versus controls, multiple sclerosis patients showed significantly lower diversity (normalized Chao1).

Unique-molecular-identifier-tagged TCR beta cDNA libraries were used. Each batch of about 0.95 to 11 million T cells produced approximately 470,000 cDNA molecules. MiXCR, run by TCRdb on the PCR reads, gives a single entry per CDR3 protein. The sample shows about 460,000 distinct CDR3 sequences, 40% to 55% of them seen only once. Germline V gene data show CDR1 as DFQATT and CDR2 as SNEGSKA (reference sequence). The CDR3 length is 11 residues. The ends lost 3 bases at V and 7 bases at J; junction bases unmatched: 3. The V and J genes are TRBV20-1 and TRBJ2-7; TRBD2 agrees at 7 bases. The sequencing sample was made of blood. This TCR derives from a girl under 18 with multiple sclerosis. The CDR3 nucleotides are TGCAGTGCTAGTGCCGGGAGGGAGCAGTACTTC. Its protein is CSASAGREQYF.